The TCR beta chain under discussion was sequenced for a study of CD8 T cells in Susac syndrome. Study in general: Patients with Susac syndrome were, at the time of blood collection, therapy-naive, maintained on corticosteroids, or maintained on intravenous immunoglobulin alone.

RNA, at about 0.45 to 1 ug, was reverse transcribed with random hexamers. Across 54 Vbeta and 13 Jbeta, immunoSEQ multiplex PCR amplified TCR beta CDR3. A single record per CDR3 protein comes from TCRdb applying MiXCR to the immunoSEQ multiplex PCR reads. The table shows 80,000 to 90,000 distinct CDR3 sequences, with about 95% occurring only once. Germline assignment: CDR1 LNHDA and CDR2 SQIVND (reference sequence). CDR3 length: 14 amino acids. V gave up 8 bases and J gave up 0 bases, with 11 bases separating them. The TCR comes from a human donor with Susac syndrome. The rearrangement joins TRBV19 to TRBJ2-1, with D perhaps assigned TRBD1 or TRBD2 (5 bases each). The sequenced material came from CD8+ T cells from PBMCs. In DNA form, the CDR3 reads TGTGCCAGTGGGGCAGGGACCTCCTACAATGAGCAGTTCTTC. Translating it yields CASGAGTSYNEQFF.